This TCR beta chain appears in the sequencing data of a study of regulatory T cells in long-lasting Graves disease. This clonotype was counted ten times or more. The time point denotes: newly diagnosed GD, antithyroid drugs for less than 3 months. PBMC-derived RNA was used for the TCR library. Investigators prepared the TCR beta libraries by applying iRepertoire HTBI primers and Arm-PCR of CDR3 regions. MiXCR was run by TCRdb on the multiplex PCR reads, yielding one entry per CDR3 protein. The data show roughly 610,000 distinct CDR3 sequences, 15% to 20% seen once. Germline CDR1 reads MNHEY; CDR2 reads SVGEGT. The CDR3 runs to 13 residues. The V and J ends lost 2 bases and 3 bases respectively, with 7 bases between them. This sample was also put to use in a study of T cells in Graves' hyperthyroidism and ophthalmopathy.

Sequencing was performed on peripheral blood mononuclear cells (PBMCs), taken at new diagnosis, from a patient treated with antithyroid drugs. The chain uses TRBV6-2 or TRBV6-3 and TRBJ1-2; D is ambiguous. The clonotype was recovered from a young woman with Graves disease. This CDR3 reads CASSYRSDYGYTF. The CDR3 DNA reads TGTGCCAGCAGTTACCGCAGTGACTATGGCTACACCTTC.